These 25 T cell receptor beta chains share one sample of origin, sequenced in a study of blood T cell repertoires in COVID-19 (TCRdb year 2020). Library construction relied on the immunoSEQ multiplex PCR assay. Entries here come from immuneACCESS through TCRdb and include only in-frame sequences with V and J called. Some clones fail to appear in such tables; in the studies checked, an unresolved V gene covers under half of the shortfall, and the cause of the remainder is unknown. The sample table shows approximately 270,000 clones, and over 80% are seen once. 1.2% of the sample goes to the ten largest clones. Material for sequencing was PBMCs or T cells enriched from blood (not recorded which). The origin of the receptors is a human donor in a cohort exposed to, infected with or recovered from COVID-19 (not recorded which). The donor label of this sample is uncertain.

The DNA of the CDR3 is TGTGCCAGCAGCATGACAGGGAACACTGAAGCTTTCTTT. Protein product: CASSMTGNTEAFF. The chain combines TRBV25-1 with TRBJ1-1, with a possible D match to TRBD1 (6 bases). The germline CDR1 and CDR2 sequences are MGHDK and SYGVNS. Trimming stripped 6 bases from V and 1 base from J, with 9 bases between. The CDR3 extends over 13 amino acids. Combining the CDR3 with reference TRBV25-1 and TRBJ1-1 gives the whole variable domain EADIYQTPRYLVIGTGKKITLECSQTMGHDKMYWYQQDPGMELHLIHYSYGVNSTEKGDLSSESTVSRIRTEHFPLTLESARPSHTSQYLCASSMTGNTEAFFGQGTRLTVV.

The DNA for the CDR3 is TGTGCCAGCAGCCAAGAAGAAGGACTAGCGGGGGGTGAGCAGTTCTTC. This sequence encodes CASSQEEGLAGGEQFF. The chain employs TRBV3-1 (or the pseudogene TRBV3-2) and TRBJ2-1, with TRBD2 identical over 14 bases. CDR3 length equals 16 residues. Germline V gene data show CDR1 as LGHDT and CDR2 as YNNKEL (reference sequence). With 0 bases clipped from V and 9 bases from J, the junction kept 4 bases outside the gene matches.

The V and J genes are TRBV20-1 and TRBJ1-6; perhaps TRBD1 as D (5 bases). The CDR3 consists of 10 residues. Germline CDR1 is DFQATT and CDR2 is SNEGSKA (reference sequence). Between the trimmed V and J ends, which lost 6 bases and 14 bases, there was a span of 11 bases. CDR3 amino acids: CSAPRGALHF. The DNA for the CDR3 is TGCAGTGCCCCGCGGGGGGCCCTCCACTTT.

The J gene is TRBJ1-3, the V gene TRBV11-2; TRBD1 matches 7 bases. V lost 5 bases to trimming and J lost 2 bases; unmatched junction nucleotides: 6. Germline CDR1 SGHAT, CDR2 FQNNGV. There are 15 residues in the CDR3. The CDR3 sequence is CASSRPGQPGNTIYF. The CDR3 DNA is TGTGCCAGCAGCCGCCCGGGACAGCCTGGAAACACCATATATTTT.

The chain carries TRBV2 and TRBJ2-6; TRBD2 is a possible D gene (5 bases). V dropped 4 bases and J dropped 0 bases, with 13 bases sitting between them. Germline values: CDR1 SNHLY, CDR2 FYNNEI. This CDR3 region has 17 residues. This chain's CDR3 is CASSVASGSSGANVLTF. CDR3 DNA: TGTGCCAGCAGTGTGGCCAGCGGCTCCTCTGGGGCCAACGTCCTGACTTTC.

This rearrangement joins TRBV5-1 to TRBJ2-3, with 8 bases matching TRBD1. This CDR3 is built from 14 residues. Germline CDR1 reads SGHRS; CDR2 reads YFSETQ. J lost 2 bases, V lost 6 bases, and 5 bases had no gene match. In nucleotides, the CDR3 is TGCGCCAGCACCCAGGGGGCGATCACAGATACGCAGTATTTT. Amino acid sequence: CASTQGAITDTQYF.

The rearrangement joins TRBV9 to TRBJ1-3; TRBD1 might be the D (6 bases). Germline lookup yields CDR1 SGDLS and CDR2 YYNGEE. This CDR3 is built from 14 residues. V was trimmed by 0 bases and J by 6 bases, leaving 10 bases between them. The DNA for the CDR3 is TGTGCCAGCAGCGTAGACAGGGTCTTAAACACCATATATTTT. This gives the protein CASSVDRVLNTIYF.

The chain is built from TRBV3-1 (or the pseudogene TRBV3-2) and TRBJ2-7; 8 bases agree with TRBD2. The CDR3 is 16 amino acids. CDR1 LGHDT and CDR2 YNNKEL come from the germline V gene (reference sequence). Trimming took 3 bases from V and 3 from J; bases not matched to a gene: 10. The DNA for the CDR3 is TGTGCCAGCAGCCATGACCAGCGGGGGTACGTCTACGAGCAGTACTTC. Its protein is CASSHDQRGYVYEQYF.

The chain joins TRBV7-9 to TRBJ2-7, with TRBD2 identical over 7 bases. The V segment lost 5 bases and the J segment 2 bases; nucleotides outside the gene matches: 6. Germline V lookup: CDR1 SEHNR, CDR2 FQNEAQ (reference sequence). The length of the CDR3 is 14 residues. CDR3 protein: CASSLVAGAYEQYF. The CDR3 DNA reads as TGTGCCAGCAGCCTAGTCGCGGGGGCCTACGAGCAGTACTTC.

V usage is TRBV30 and J usage is TRBJ1-2, with 8 bases aligning to TRBD1. Per the germline V gene, CDR1 is GTSNPN and CDR2 is SVGIG (reference sequence). This CDR3 spans 16 amino acids. The V and J ends lost 4 bases and 4 bases, in that order; junction bases with no gene match: 14. CDR3 region: CAWTGGNIHLSYGYTF. DNA for the CDR3: TGTGCCTGGACAGGGGGCAATATTCACCTCTCCTATGGCTACACCTTC.

The count of this clone is one. This chain uses TRBV25-1 with TRBJ1-6; D possibly corresponds to TRBD1 (6 bases). The length of the CDR3 is 13 residues. Germline CDR1 and CDR2: MGHDK and SYGVNS. Trimming took off 7 bases at V and 6 bases at J, with 10 bases between the two ends. This CDR3 reads CASTIGGNSPLHF. The CDR3 bases are TGTGCCAGCACGATAGGGGGTAATTCACCCCTCCACTTT.

This clone was recorded a few times. The genes are TRBV30 and TRBJ1-2; a possible D gene is TRBD1 (6 bases). Trimming took 3 bases from V and 6 from J, leaving 11 bases between them. The CDR3 is 12 amino acids. CDR1 GTSNPN and CDR2 SVGIG come from the germline V gene (reference sequence). The CDR3: CAWSHRTDGYTF. CDR3 nucleotides: TGTGCCTGGAGCCACCGGACAGATGGCTACACCTTC.

The chain combines TRBV6-4 with TRBJ2-7; maybe TRBD1 (6 bases). The CDR3 runs to 15 residues. The ends were cut back, 5 bases at V and 0 bases at J, with 14 bases in the middle. The germline CDR1 and CDR2 sequences are MRHNA and SNTAGT. The CDR3 loop reads CASSFRDMDSYEQYF. CDR3 nucleotides: TGTGCCAGCAGTTTCCGGGACATGGACTCCTACGAGCAGTACTTC.

The V gene is TRBV7-9, the J gene TRBJ2-7; TRBD2 is a possible D gene (6 bases). CDR1 and CDR2 from the germline V gene are SEHNR and FQNEAQ (reference sequence). Trimming took off 0 bases at V and 5 bases at J, with 11 bases between the two ends. The CDR3 spans 14 residues. The CDR3 loop is CASSLALGGNEQYF. In DNA, the CDR3 is TGTGCCAGCAGCTTAGCTCTCGGGGGTAACGAGCAGTACTTC.

This sequence joins TRBV3-1 (or the pseudogene TRBV3-2) and TRBJ2-3; TRBD1 is a possible D gene (6 bases). CDR1 and CDR2 from the germline V gene are LGHDT and YNNKEL (reference sequence). V was trimmed by 1 base and J by 2 bases, leaving 16 bases between them. CDR3 length equals 17 residues. The CDR3 reads CASSQVQGVEDTDTQYF. Here the CDR3 DNA reads TGTGCCAGCAGCCAAGTACAGGGCGTGGAGGACACAGATACGCAGTATTTT.

V and J are TRBV4-1 and TRBJ1-3, with no clear D. This CDR3 is 16 amino acids long. Trimming removed 2 bases at V and 2 bases at J, with 13 bases between. Per germline, CDR1 MGHRA and CDR2 YSYEKL. The chain's CDR3 is CASSQTPGLTGNTIYF. CDR3 nucleotides: TGCGCCAGCAGCCAAACCCCAGGCCTTACTGGAAACACCATATATTTT.

The chain links TRBV30 to TRBJ2-5; the match to TRBD1 covers 7 bases. The CDR3 spans 14 residues. Per the germline V gene, CDR1 is GTSNPN and CDR2 is SVGIG (reference sequence). V was pared by 2 bases and J by 0 bases, with 3 bases of the junction left unmatched. The CDR3 bases are TGTGCCTGGAGTCCACAGGGGTACCAAGAGACCCAGTACTTC. Its translation is CAWSPQGYQETQYF.

The chain joins TRBV14 to TRBJ1-1; TRBD1 matches 7 bases. Per the germline V gene, CDR1 is SGHDN and CDR2 is FVKESK. V was clipped by 1 base and J by 6 bases; unmatched bases: 8. The CDR3 has 15 residues. The CDR3, as DNA: TGTGCCAGCAGCCAAGGCATGAACAGGGGAGCTGAAGCTTTCTTT. It specifies CASSQGMNRGAEAFF.

The CDR3 region is CASSFMNTEAFF. The CDR3 DNA sequence: TGCGCCAGCAGCTTTATGAACACTGAAGCTTTCTTT. V gene TRBV5-1 combines with J gene TRBJ1-1; D is undetermined. The germline V gene encodes CDR1 SGHRS and CDR2 YFSETQ. Trimming left V 2 bases short and J 0 bases short, with 2 bases between. This CDR3 comprises 12 residues.

The chain couples TRBV10-1 to TRBJ1-1; D is unresolved. The germline CDR1 and CDR2 sequences are WNHNN and SYGVQD (reference sequence). V was clipped by 0 bases and J by 0 bases, with 17 bases between them. CDR3 length: 18 residues. Here the CDR3 reads CASSESRSAALMNTEAFF. CDR3 nucleotide sequence: TGCGCCAGCAGTGAGTCGAGGTCGGCGGCCCTCATGAACACTGAAGCTTTCTTT.

The chain links TRBV4-1 to TRBJ1-6; a possible D gene is TRBD1 (5 bases). Germline CDR1 reads MGHRA; CDR2 reads YSYEKL. The germline V and J ends were trimmed by 1 base and 9 bases, with 19 bases remaining between them. The CDR3 totals 17 residues. The CDR3 DNA is TGCGCCAGCAGCCAAGGACGTGGCAGGGAGGCTGGTTCACCCCTCCACTTT. It yields the protein CASSQGRGREAGSPLHF.

The chain couples TRBV2 to TRBJ1-1; TRBD1 is a possible D gene (6 bases). CDR3 size: 14 residues. V shed 5 bases and J shed 3 bases, with 13 bases lying between them. CDR1 is SNHLY and CDR2 is FYNNEI in the germline V gene. The CDR3 is CASSLLHRDTEAFF. As DNA, the CDR3 is TGTGCCAGCAGTCTCCTCCACAGGGACACTGAAGCTTTCTTT.

This chain joins TRBV6-5 and TRBJ1-1; D remains unclear. Germline assignment: CDR1 MNHEY and CDR2 SVGAGI. The germline V and J ends were trimmed by 2 bases and 11 bases, with 9 bases remaining between them. This CDR3 comprises 11 residues. The CDR3 nucleotides read TGTGCCAGCAGTTACCTTGAGTTGGCTTTCTTT. This sequence encodes CASSYLELAFF.

CDR3 protein: CARPRGFRAEAFF. CDR3 nucleotide sequence: TGTGCCAGGCCCCGGGGTTTTCGAGCTGAAGCTTTCTTT. The chain employs TRBV7-3 and TRBJ1-1; no firm D call. This CDR3 has 13 amino acids. Trimming cost V 9 bases and J 6 bases, with 17 bases left between them. The germline gives CDR1 SGHTA, CDR2 FQGTGA.

In its sample, this clone was seen a few times. The chain employs TRBV5-4 and TRBJ1-1; 8 bases are a match to TRBD1. The CDR3 has 18 amino acids. CDR1 is SGHNT, CDR2 YYREEE, per germline (reference sequence). With 5 bases clipped from V and 3 bases from J, the junction kept 18 bases outside the gene matches. The CDR3 sequence: CASSSDAGGSFRDTEAFF. As DNA, the CDR3 is TGTGCCAGCAGTTCAGACGCAGGGGGCTCTTTTAGGGACACTGAAGCTTTCTTT.